The 22 T cell receptor beta chains presented below share a single source sample, sequenced in a study of vaccination and CD4 T cells after COVID-19. The Oncomine TCR Beta short-read assay generated sequence data from the DNA of cultured CD4+ T cells. Using its own MiXCR run on the PCR reads, TCRdb lists one record per CDR3 protein. The table lists 7,900 or so distinct CDR3 sequences, about two thirds of them singletons. The treatment: 10-day PBMC culture with coronavirus spike peptide pools or control peptides (ViraFEST assay). Antigens for these TCRs are unknown. The source material was cultured CD4+ T cells from blood, sampled after SARS-CoV-2 vaccination. Every receptor here comes from a human donor with COVID-19.

The chain links TRBV19 to TRBJ2-7; 7 bases map to TRBD1. The CDR3 has 13 residues. The trim removed 10 bases at V and 0 bases at J, leaving 6 bases unmatched. The germline V gene encodes CDR1 LNHDA and CDR2 SQIVND (reference sequence). Written as DNA, the CDR3 is TGTGCCAACTCGGGACAGCTCTCCTACGAGCAGTACTTC. Protein product: CANSGQLSYEQYF.

V is TRBV5-8 and J is TRBJ1-1, with D possibly being TRBD1 (6 bases). V was clipped by 0 bases and J by 0 bases, with 9 bases between them. The germline V gene has CDR1 SGHTS and CDR2 YDEGEE. This CDR3 contains 15 residues. CDR3 sequence reads: CASSLVAGVNTEAFF. The CDR3, as DNA: TGTGCCAGCAGCTTGGTTGCAGGGGTGAACACTGAAGCTTTCTTT.

The rearrangement joins TRBV7-9 to TRBJ2-7; tentatively, D is TRBD2 (5 bases). CDR1 SEHNR and CDR2 FQNEAQ come from the germline V gene (reference sequence). V was clipped by 7 bases and J by 4 bases, with 17 bases between them. This CDR3 has 14 residues. The DNA of the CDR3 is TGTGCCAGCACCCGAAGCGGAATTACGTACGAGCAGTACTTC. Amino acid sequence: CASTRSGITYEQYF.

This clonotype is medium-sized by share. V usage is TRBV6-2 or TRBV6-3 and J usage is TRBJ2-6; D possibly uses TRBD1 or TRBD2 (5 bases each). The CDR3 contains 18 residues. The germline V gene encodes CDR1 MNHEY and CDR2 SVGEGT. Trimming pared 3 bases from V and 1 base from J, leaving 16 bases between. The CDR3 here is CASSYGTKKGSGANVLTF. The CDR3 DNA reads TGTGCCAGCAGTTATGGGACGAAGAAGGGATCTGGGGCCAACGTCCTGACTTTC.

The V and J genes are TRBV5-6 and TRBJ1-5, with 7 bases matching TRBD1. The germline CDR1 and CDR2 sequences are SGHDT and YYEEEE. The CDR3 is made up of 12 amino acids. With V trimmed by 2 bases and J by 9 bases, 2 bases remained unmatched. CDR3 protein: CASSLQGLPQHF. The CDR3 DNA sequence: TGTGCCAGCAGCTTACAGGGGTTGCCCCAGCATTTT. Using reference TRBV5-6 and TRBJ1-5 for the parts outside the CDR3, the full variable domain is DAGVTQSPTHLIKTRGQQVTLRCSPKSGHDTVSWYQQALGQGPQFIFQYYEEEERQRGNFPDRFSGHQFPNYSSELNVNALLLGDSALYLCASSLQGLPQHFGDGTRLSIL.

This chain links TRBV6-2 or TRBV6-3 with TRBJ1-5; TRBD1 matches 7 bases. Germline-derived CDR1 and CDR2 are MNHEY and SVGEGT. V shed 8 bases, J shed 4 bases, and the junction held 14 bases outside the gene matches. The CDR3 consists of 16 residues. CDR3 loop: CASARDSRSLNQPQHF. For the CDR3, the DNA is TGTGCCAGCGCTAGGGACAGCCGGAGTTTAAATCAGCCCCAGCATTTT.

The chain recombines TRBV7-9 with TRBJ2-3, with TRBD1 identical over 9 bases. CDR3 length: 15 residues. V was clipped by 4 bases and J by 1 base; unmatched bases: 3. Germline CDR1 reads SEHNR; CDR2 reads FQNEAQ (reference sequence). The CDR3 DNA reads as TGTGCCAGCAGCTCCCGGACAGGGGGCACAGATACGCAGTATTTT. It encodes CASSSRTGGTDTQYF.

The CDR3 loop reads CASSTGTSGGPIDTQYF. DNA of the CDR3: TGTGCCAGTAGTACAGGGACTAGCGGGGGGCCGATAGATACGCAGTATTTT. The gene calls are TRBV19 and TRBJ2-3, with 15 bases fitting TRBD2. Germline V gene sequence: CDR1 LNHDA, CDR2 SQIVND (reference sequence). The CDR3 sequence is 17 residues long. V shed 4 bases and J 5 bases; nucleotides not matched to a gene: 7.

The rearrangement links TRBV30 to TRBJ1-6, with a possible D match to TRBD1 (6 bases). The V end lost 4 bases, the J end lost 6 bases, and 10 bases lay between the germline ends. Germline CDR1 GTSNPN, CDR2 SVGIG (reference sequence). The CDR3 length is 13 residues. The DNA of the CDR3 is TGTGCCTGGACCGGACAGCTTAATTCACCCCTCCACTTT. This codes for CAWTGQLNSPLHF.

The J gene is TRBJ2-1, the V gene TRBV15; no reliable D call. The germline V and J ends were trimmed by 0 bases and 6 bases, with 6 bases remaining between them. The CDR3 sequence is 13 residues long. Germline values: CDR1 LNHNV, CDR2 YYDKDF (reference sequence). CDR3 loop: CATSRDYFNEQFF. As DNA, the CDR3 is TGTGCCACCAGCAGAGATTATTTCAATGAGCAGTTCTTC.

This clonotype appeared a few times. The chain has TRBV5-1 and TRBJ1-6; 9 bases agree with TRBD1. J gave up 7 bases and V 3 bases, and 5 bases lay outside the gene matches. The CDR3 runs to 15 residues. Germline CDR1 and CDR2: SGHRS and YFSETQ. The chain's CDR3 is CASSSGQGTNSPLHF. The CDR3 nucleotides read TGCGCCAGCAGCTCAGGACAGGGGACGAATTCACCCCTCCACTTT.

The rearrangement uses TRBV7-2 and TRBJ2-4; 8 bases are shared with TRBD1. Germline-derived CDR1 and CDR2 are SGHTA and FQGNSA. The CDR3 runs 15 residues. V trimming: 0 bases; J trimming: 6 bases; junction bases outside the gene matches: 4. The CDR3 loop reads CASSLAQGARNIQYF. Here the CDR3 DNA reads TGTGCCAGCAGCTTAGCGCAGGGGGCTAGAAACATTCAGTACTTC.

This clonotype was picked up a small number of times. This chain connects TRBV6-5 to TRBJ1-6, with 10 bases lining up with TRBD1. CDR3 length: 17 residues. Trimming at V came to 0 bases and at J to 7 bases, leaving 6 bases not matched to a gene. Germline CDR1 is MNHEY and CDR2 is SVGAGI. The CDR3 here is CASSYSKWGQGNSPLHF. The CDR3 region has the DNA TGTGCCAGCAGTTACTCGAAGTGGGGACAGGGGAATTCACCCCTCCACTTT.

V usage is TRBV28 and J usage is TRBJ1-4, with 9 bases lining up with TRBD1. V lost 6 bases and J lost 8; bases outside the gene matches: 7. Germline assignment: CDR1 MDHEN and CDR2 SYDVKM. The CDR3 runs to 14 residues. In nucleotides, the CDR3 is TGTGCCAGCAGATTCGACAGGGGGAGGGAAAAACTGTTTTTT. It translates to CASRFDRGREKLFF.

The chain carries TRBV5-6 and TRBJ2-5; 8 nucleotides agree with TRBD2. The CDR3 consists of 15 residues. The trim removed 0 bases at V and 3 bases at J, leaving 4 bases unmatched. CDR1 is SGHDT, CDR2 YYEEEE, per germline. The CDR3 coding sequence is TGTGCCAGCAGCTTGGTCGGGAGGGGGGAAGAGACCCAGTACTTC. It translates to CASSLVGRGEETQYF.

The chain is built from TRBV5-4 and TRBJ2-5; D is undetermined. The ends were cut back, 0 bases at V and 3 bases at J, with 9 bases in the middle. Germline-derived CDR1 and CDR2 are SGHNT and YYREEE (reference sequence). The CDR3 consists of 14 residues. CDR3 loop: CASSLGTTKETQYF. CDR3 sequence (DNA): TGTGCCAGCAGCTTGGGGACGACAAAAGAGACCCAGTACTTC.

This clonotype was found a few times. This rearrangement joins TRBV20-1 to TRBJ2-5; 9 positions match TRBD2. V lost 6 bases and J lost 5; bases outside the gene matches: 13. The germline V gene has CDR1 DFQATT and CDR2 SNEGSKA (reference sequence). This CDR3 is built from 15 residues. This CDR3 is CSASRRGGLWETQYF. CDR3 bases: TGCAGTGCAAGTCGGCGGGGGGGCCTTTGGGAGACCCAGTACTTC.

The table lists this clonotype with a few counts. The chain couples TRBV12-3 or TRBV12-4 to TRBJ2-1; tentative D call: TRBD2 (6 bases). The CDR3 is 13 residues long. Trimming took off 0 bases at V and 7 bases at J, with 7 bases between the two ends. This chain's CDR3 is CASSLAGGNEQFF. CDR3 nucleotides: TGTGCCAGCAGTTTAGCGGGGGGTAATGAGCAGTTCTTC.

This clonotype ranks as large. The rearrangement links TRBV4-2 to TRBJ1-1; D might be TRBD1 (6 bases). CDR3 length: 17 residues. V gave up 0 bases and J gave up 1 base, with 15 bases separating them. CDR1 and CDR2 (germline): LGHNA, YNFKEQ. CDR3 nucleotide sequence: TGTGCCAGCAGCCAAGAAAGTTTGCAGGGGCGGAACACTGAAGCTTTCTTT. Protein: CASSQESLQGRNTEAFF.

This clonotype was seen a few times. This chain uses TRBV24-1 with TRBJ1-5; D unclear. The germline V and J ends were trimmed by 6 bases and 6 bases, with 8 bases remaining between them. Per germline, CDR1 KGHDR and CDR2 SFDVKD. This CDR3 has 12 amino acids. Written as DNA, the CDR3 is TGTGCCACCAGTCCGGCCGGTCAGCCCCAGCATTTT. It translates to CATSPAGQPQHF.

This clonotype was seen a few times. V usage is TRBV24-1 and J usage is TRBJ2-2; D is ambiguous. Trimming removed 12 bases from V and 0 bases from J, with 13 bases in between. This CDR3 is 14 amino acids long. Germline values: CDR1 KGHDR, CDR2 SFDVKD. The DNA for the CDR3 is TGTGCCGCAAGTAAAAACTCGAACACCGGGGAGCTGTTTTTT. It specifies CAASKNSNTGELFF.

The chain combines TRBV7-6 with TRBJ2-1, with D perhaps matching TRBD2 (6 bases). Germline-derived CDR1 and CDR2 are SGHVS and FNYEAQ. The CDR3 has 16 amino acids. Trimming cost V 3 bases and J 4 bases, with 16 bases left between them. The chain's CDR3 is CASSLNGGVGYNEQFF. The CDR3 DNA reads TGTGCCAGCAGCTTGAATGGCGGGGTGGGATACAATGAGCAGTTCTTC. The full variable domain, its missing parts supplied by reference TRBV7-6 and TRBJ2-1, is GAGVSQSPRYKVTKRGQDVALRCDPISGHVSLYWYRQALGQGPEFLTYFNYEAQQDKSGLPNDRFSAERPEGSISTLTIQRTEQRDSAMYRCASSLNGGVGYNEQFFGPGTRLTVL.